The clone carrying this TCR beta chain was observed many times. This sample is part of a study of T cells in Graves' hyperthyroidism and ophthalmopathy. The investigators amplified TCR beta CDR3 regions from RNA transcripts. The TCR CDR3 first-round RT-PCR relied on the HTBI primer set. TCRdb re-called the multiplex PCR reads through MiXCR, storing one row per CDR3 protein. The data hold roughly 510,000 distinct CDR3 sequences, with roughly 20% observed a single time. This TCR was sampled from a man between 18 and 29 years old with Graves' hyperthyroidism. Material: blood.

CDR3 in amino acids: CASSIGTGATGELFF. The CDR3 region has the DNA TGTGCCAGTAGTATAGGGACAGGAGCCACCGGGGAGCTGTTTTTT. This sequence joins TRBV19 and TRBJ2-2; TRBD1 matches 7 bases. Germline lookup yields CDR1 LNHDA and CDR2 SQIVND (reference sequence). V shed 1 base, J shed 4 bases, and the junction held 3 bases outside the gene matches. This CDR3 comprises 15 residues.